Below, 20 T cell receptor beta chains from the same sample are listed, as sequenced in a study of neurological immune-mediated disorders. TCRdb fed the 5' RACE reads into MiXCR, producing one record per CDR3 protein. The table lists more than 50,000 distinct CDR3 sequences, 3% to 5% of them singletons. What was sequenced was PBMCs. The receptor source for this set is a man younger than 40 with multiple sclerosis.

The table lists this clonotype with many counts. The CDR3 is CASSRGNTEAFF. Here the CDR3 DNA reads TGCGCCAGCTCCCGAGGGAACACTGAAGCTTTCTTT. The chain links TRBV10-2 to TRBJ1-1; D unresolved. Germline V gives CDR1 WSHSY, CDR2 SAAADI. This CDR3 contains 12 residues. Deletions cut 8 bases from V and 1 base from J, with 8 bases between.

This clonotype was observed many times. The chain combines TRBV10-3 with TRBJ2-1; 8 nucleotides match TRBD2. CDR3 length equals 13 residues. Germline CDR1 is ENHRY and CDR2 is SYGVKD. The trim removed 5 bases at V and 6 bases at J, leaving 3 bases unmatched. CDR3 loop: CAISHGGGNEQFF. CDR3 DNA sequence: TGTGCCATCAGTCACGGGGGGGGCAATGAGCAGTTCTTC.

This clonotype was seen ten or more times. This chain joins TRBV20-1 and TRBJ1-5, with 7 bases fitting TRBD1. Germline values: CDR1 DFQATT, CDR2 SNEGSKA (reference sequence). Trimming removed 5 bases from V and 7 bases from J; junction bases left unmatched: 11. The CDR3 is 14 amino acids. The CDR3: CSARGKTGWQPQHF. In nucleotides, the CDR3 is TGCAGTGCTCGGGGGAAGACAGGGTGGCAGCCCCAGCATTTT.

Many counts were recorded for this clonotype. V and J are TRBV12-3 or TRBV12-4 and TRBJ1-5; D is undetermined. V shed 1 base and J shed 10 bases, with 11 bases lying between them. This CDR3 has 13 residues. CDR3 region: CASSLGEAGPQHF. As DNA, the CDR3 is TGTGCCAGCAGTTTAGGCGAGGCAGGACCCCAGCATTTT.

The chain couples TRBV19 to TRBJ2-3; 8 bases line up with TRBD1. This CDR3 has 13 amino acids. V was pared by 6 bases and J by 3 bases, with 2 bases of the junction left unmatched. The germline V gene has CDR1 LNHDA and CDR2 SQIVND (reference sequence). CDR3 region: CASRDRGTDTQYF. The CDR3 bases are TGTGCCAGTAGAGACAGGGGAACAGATACGCAGTATTTT.

This clonotype was seen a handful of times. One end of the junction does not line up with germline, which may come from a read error. The CDR3 sequence: CASSERGLQSPLNF. The CDR3 DNA sequence: TGTGCCAGCAGTGAACGTGGGTTACAGTCACCCCTCAACTTT. This sequence joins TRBV6-1 and TRBJ1-6; D gene unclear. Looked up from germline, CDR1 is MNHNS and CDR2 is SASEGT. The CDR3 runs to 14 residues.

There are many counts of this clonotype. This rearrangement joins TRBV11-2 to TRBJ2-7, with D unclear. This CDR3 is 16 amino acids long. With 5 bases removed from V and 2 bases from J, the gap between germline ends came to 19 bases. CDR1 is SGHAT and CDR2 is FQNNGV in the germline V gene. The CDR3 DNA is TGTGCCAGCAGCCAAAAGTGGGAAGGGTTACCCTACGAGCAGTACTTC. It specifies CASSQKWEGLPYEQYF.

At least ten counts were recorded for this clonotype. V and J are TRBV7-9 and TRBJ2-1, with TRBD1 matching over 11 bases. V was clipped by 5 bases and J by 8 bases; unmatched bases: 5. This CDR3 is built from 14 residues. CDR1 is SEHNR and CDR2 is FQNEAQ in the germline V gene (reference sequence). For the CDR3, the DNA is TGTGCCAGCAGCCGCGGACAGGGGGCAGATGAGCAGTTCTTC. This gives the protein CASSRGQGADEQFF.

Many counts were recorded for this clonotype. The chain links TRBV6-2 or TRBV6-3 to TRBJ2-1, with 10 bases lining up with TRBD2. Germline V gives CDR1 MNHEY, CDR2 SVGEGT. The CDR3 spans 16 residues. The junction had 11 bases not matched to a gene; V was cut back by 5 bases and J by 7 bases. The CDR3 here is CASSTTGTSVMNEQFF. Written as DNA, the CDR3 is TGTGCCAGCAGTACCACCGGGACTAGCGTCATGAATGAGCAGTTCTTC.

This clonotype came up many times. The genes are TRBV4-1 and TRBJ2-7; 11 bases map to TRBD1. This CDR3 region has 17 residues. Trimming at V came to 4 bases and at J to 4 bases, leaving 12 bases not matched to a gene. Per germline, CDR1 MGHRA and CDR2 YSYEKL. In DNA form, the CDR3 reads TGCGCCAGCAGCCGACTCCCTGGGGGACAGGGGGTGTACGAGCAGTACTTC. This translates into CASSRLPGGQGVYEQYF.

This clonotype was seen at least ten times. One end of the junction does not line up with germline, which may come from a read error. The CDR3 DNA reads as TGTGCCAGCAACTTACTCAGGACAGGGATTAACTATGGCTACACCTTC. It specifies CASNLLRTGINYGYTF. This chain joins TRBV11-2 and TRBJ1-2, with TRBD1 matching 8 bases. This CDR3 is built from 16 residues. From germline, CDR1 is SGHAT and CDR2 FQNNGV.

This clonotype was picked up many times. The V and J genes are TRBV12-3 or TRBV12-4 and TRBJ2-3, with 8 bases that match TRBD2. Trimming took 5 bases from V and 9 from J; bases not matched to a gene: 13. The CDR3 spans 15 residues. The CDR3 protein is CASSQLNGGASTQYF. The CDR3 DNA reads as TGTGCCAGCAGTCAACTCAACGGGGGGGCCTCAACGCAGTATTTT.

This clonotype was picked up many times. The V call is TRBV29-1, the J call TRBJ1-1; tentatively, D is TRBD1 (5 bases). Trimming cost V 0 bases and J 5 bases, with 13 bases left between them. The germline V gene encodes CDR1 SQVTM and CDR2 ANQGSEA. The CDR3 has 14 amino acids. CDR3 nucleotide sequence: TGCAGCGTTGAAGATCGGGCAGGGAGGACTGAAGCTTTCTTT. It is translated as CSVEDRAGRTEAFF.

At least ten counts were recorded for this clonotype. The chain uses TRBV5-1 and TRBJ1-1; 7 bases agree with TRBD1. The CDR3 is 14 residues long. J lost 5 bases, V lost 3 bases, and 7 bases had no gene match. Germline V gives CDR1 SGHRS, CDR2 YFSETQ. The CDR3 reads CASSSGQVRTEAFF. The CDR3 nucleotides read TGCGCCAGCAGCTCCGGACAGGTACGGACTGAAGCTTTCTTT.

J is TRBJ2-2 and V is TRBV2, with 7 nucleotides matching TRBD1. CDR1 and CDR2 (germline): SNHLY, FYNNEI. The V gene end was trimmed by 7 bases and the J gene end by 4 bases; junction bases not matched to a gene: 3. The CDR3 is 13 residues long. The CDR3: CASKGGSTGELFF. CDR3 sequence (DNA): TGTGCCAGCAAAGGGGGCAGCACCGGGGAGCTGTTTTTT.

In its sample, this clonotype was seen many times. V usage is TRBV12-3 or TRBV12-4 and J usage is TRBJ1-6; 7 bases align to TRBD1. The junction had 8 bases not matched to a gene; V was cut back by 5 bases and J by 7 bases. The CDR3 has 15 residues. CDR3 DNA sequence: TGTGCCAGCAGTCCATCACAGGGGCTCAATTCACCCCTCCACTTT. It is translated as CASSPSQGLNSPLHF.

The chain couples TRBV5-1 to TRBJ2-5; D uncertain. CDR3 length: 14 residues. V lost 0 bases to trimming and J lost 2 bases, with 8 bases between them. CDR1 is SGHRS and CDR2 is YFSETQ in the germline V gene. CDR3: CASSLGGPQETQYF. In nucleotides, the CDR3 is TGCGCCAGCAGCTTGGGGGGTCCGCAAGAGACCCAGTACTTC.

Many counts were recorded for this clonotype. The chain links TRBV5-1 to TRBJ2-6; D is perhaps TRBD1 (5 bases). V lost 2 bases and J lost 0, with 6 bases in between. This CDR3 is built from 15 residues. In germline, CDR1 is SGHRS, CDR2 YFSETQ. The chain's CDR3 is CASSFTGSGANVLTF. The CDR3 DNA reads TGCGCCAGCAGCTTCACAGGCTCTGGGGCCAACGTCCTGACTTTC.

This clonotype was seen repeatedly, ten times or more. V gene TRBV10-3 combines with J gene TRBJ1-2, with D possibly matching TRBD1 (5 bases). Trimming pared 8 bases from V and 2 bases from J, leaving 15 bases between. The CDR3 consists of 14 residues. Germline CDR1 and CDR2: ENHRY and SYGVKD. CDR3 region: CAIGPGPQNYGYTF. CDR3 nucleotides: TGTGCCATCGGTCCGGGACCTCAAAACTATGGCTACACCTTC.

Of note for this clonotype: This may be a read error: a much more frequent sequence differs by one nucleotide. The CDR3 does not end in the conserved phenylalanine or tryptophan, so this is likely a read error. This sequence joins TRBV20-1 and TRBJ1-6, with D unclear. Germline lookup yields CDR1 DFQATT and CDR2 SNEGSKA (reference sequence). Trimming stripped 1 base from V and 4 bases from J, with 5 bases between. The CDR3 consists of 13 residues. Here the CDR3 reads CSARGPYNSPLHV. In DNA form, the CDR3 reads TGCAGTGCTAGAGGCCCATATAATTCACCCCTCCACGTT.